Listed below are T cell receptor beta chains from one sample, sequenced in a study of spatial heterogeneity in lung cancer. TCRdb fed the 5' RACE reads into MiXCR, producing one record per CDR3 protein. The table has some 40,000 distinct CDR3 sequences, around 5.2% seen once. The sequenced sample was PBMCs, obtained at surgery. Receptors were obtained from a female donor with early-stage non-small cell lung cancer. CDR3s leave out the opening cysteine and the closing phenylalanine or tryptophan.

J gene,V gene,CDR3 protein
TRBJ2-7,TRBV7-3,ASSASRDGEQY
TRBJ1-4,TRBV29-1,SGQGKGEKLF
TRBJ2-3,TRBV7-2,ASSLAPGGGAIFPDTQY
TRBJ2-3,TRBV5-4,ASSPNTDTQY
TRBJ2-1,TRBV7-2,ASSLDPALNEQF
TRBJ1-2,TRBV20-1,SASPLAGAGGYT
TRBJ1-6,TRBV29-1,SVEDRDNSPLH
TRBJ2-2,TRBV2,ASSERQITGELF
TRBJ2-3,TRBV4-1,ASSLTSRLY
TRBJ2-3,TRBV3-1,ASSQVGGRANTDTQY
TRBJ1-5,TRBV6-5,ASSYSKSQPQH
TRBJ2-3,TRBV30,AWSVGQPDTQY
TRBJ1-5,TRBV6-4,ASSATENQPQH
TRBJ1-2,TRBV20-1,SARAPGVYGYT
TRBJ2-5,TRBV9,ASSLQPSEQETQY
TRBJ2-7,TRBV7-6,ASSLGRGSVEGEQY
TRBJ1-1,TRBV28,ASSSSGTGGNKAEAF
TRBJ2-1,TRBV25-1,ASSATRVWLYNEQF
TRBJ2-7,TRBV20-1,RVLRQGAYEQY
TRBJ2-5,TRBV7-6,ASSSPYGAETQY
TRBJ2-7,TRBV12-3/TRBV12-4,ASSLYGRQSYEQY
TRBJ2-1,TRBV7-6,ASSLYRGREQF
TRBJ2-2,TRBV5-1,ASSSRGTGELF
TRBJ2-3,TRBV2,ASSEHRAADTQY
TRBJ2-7,TRBV2,ASSEALLRGEQY
TRBJ1-6,TRBV19,ASSTGDSYNSPLH
TRBJ1-2,TRBV3-1,ASSQDLTRNYGYT
TRBJ2-7,TRBV19,ASSAGQGLYEQY
TRBJ1-1,TRBV9,ASSVGGHTEAF
TRBJ2-1,TRBV6-2/TRBV6-3,ASGYSAVLAGSSYNEQF
TRBJ2-3,TRBV6-5,ASSYVAGESTDTQY
TRBJ2-1,TRBV20-1,SASGLAGGDEQF
TRBJ1-1,TRBV4-2,ASSPGGRARTEAF
TRBJ2-1,TRBV3-1,ARKYQQSGQF
TRBJ2-3,TRBV2,ASRAGTQY
TRBJ2-3,TRBV7-2,ASSLGAGGVDTQY
TRBJ2-3,TRBV20-1,SATPVSGGGADTQY
TRBJ1-2,TRBV6-6,ATRSYGYT
TRBJ2-1,TRBV7-3,ASSSYRVNSYNEQF
TRBJ2-2,TRBV27,ASSLIPGANTGELF
TRBJ1-1,TRBV7-6,ASSLRGEVMAEAF
TRBJ2-1,TRBV7-2,ASSFNRDNEQF